This T cell receptor beta chain derives from a study of response to subunit inactivated influenza vaccine. Broader study findings: Every seasonal influenza vaccination brings in few new T cells, the authors suggested.

This clonotype was picked up a small number of times. The antigen is undetermined. Germline CDR1 SGDLS, CDR2 YYNGEE. This CDR3 contains 13 residues. V was trimmed by 3 bases and J by 5 bases, leaving 11 bases between them. TCRdb called the RT-PCR reads again in MiXCR, with one record for every CDR3 protein. The sample has approximately 290,000 distinct CDR3 sequences; about 20% are singletons. The material was PBMCs from blood, obtained less than 22 months after vaccination. The TCR originated in a man aged 50 to 69 who received an inactivated influenza vaccine. The chain joins TRBV9 to TRBJ1-1; no clear D gene. This CDR3 is CASSASEGTEAFF. Here the CDR3 DNA reads TGTGCCAGCAGCGCCTCCGAGGGTACTGAAGCTTTCTTT.